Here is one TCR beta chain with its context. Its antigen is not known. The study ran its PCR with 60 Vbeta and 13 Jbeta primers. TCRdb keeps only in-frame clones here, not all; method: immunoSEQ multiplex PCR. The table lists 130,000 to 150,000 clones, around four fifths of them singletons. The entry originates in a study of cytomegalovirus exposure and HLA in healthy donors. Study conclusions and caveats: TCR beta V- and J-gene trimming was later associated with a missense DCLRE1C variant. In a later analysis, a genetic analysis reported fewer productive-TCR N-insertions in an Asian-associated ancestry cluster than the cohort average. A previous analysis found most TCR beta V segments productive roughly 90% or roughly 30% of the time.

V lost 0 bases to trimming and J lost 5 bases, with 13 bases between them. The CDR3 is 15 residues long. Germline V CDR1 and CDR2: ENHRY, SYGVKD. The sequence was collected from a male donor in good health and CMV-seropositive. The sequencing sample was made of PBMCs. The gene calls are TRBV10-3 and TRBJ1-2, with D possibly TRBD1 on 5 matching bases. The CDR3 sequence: CAISESSAGLYGYTF. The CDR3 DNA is TGTGCCATCAGTGAGTCGTCGGCAGGGTTGTATGGCTACACCTTC.